The 27 T cell receptor beta chains below were found in one sample sequenced in a study of T cell responses to AZD1222 COVID-19 vaccine. This table comes from immunoSEQ multiplex PCR, and its TCRdb copy is limited to in-frame clones, with some not included. The sample records 80,000 to 95,000 clones, roughly 90% being singletons. The sample consisted of peripheral blood, taken on day 0 of MenACWY control vaccination. Every receptor here comes from an adult in good health.

V usage is TRBV11-2 and J usage is TRBJ1-1, with a weak D call TRBD1 (5 bases). Germline V CDR1 and CDR2: SGHAT, FQNNGV. The CDR3 runs 14 residues. The V gene lost 5 bases and the J gene lost 0 bases, with 10 bases spanning the gap. The CDR3 bases are TGTGCCAGCAGCGAACAGGCAATGAACACTGAAGCTTTCTTT. As protein: CASSEQAMNTEAFF.

The rearrangement links TRBV6-5 to TRBJ2-5; D is perhaps TRBD1 or TRBD2 (6 bases each). Germline lookup yields CDR1 MNHEY and CDR2 SVGAGI. This CDR3 has 15 amino acids. V lost 8 bases and J lost 5, with 21 bases in between. CDR3 sequence (DNA): TGTGCCAGCGGAGGGGGGCGCGTACGTTCGGAGACCCAGTACTTC. It is translated as CASGGGRVRSETQYF.

The rearrangement links TRBV29-1 to TRBJ2-7; 8 bases map to TRBD2. The CDR3 extends over 16 amino acids. In germline, CDR1 is SQVTM, CDR2 ANQGSEA. J lost 5 bases, V lost 4 bases, and 16 bases had no gene match. The DNA for the CDR3 is TGCAGCGTTGGAGGAAGCGGGAGATCGGATGAAGACGAGCAGTACTTC. Protein product: CSVGGSGRSDEDEQYF.

The V and J genes are TRBV24-1 and TRBJ1-6; D may be TRBD1 (6 bases). Trimming removed 12 bases from V and 3 bases from J, with 11 bases in between. Germline loops: CDR1 KGHDR, CDR2 SFDVKD. The CDR3 consists of 13 residues. CDR3 sequence reads: CASQGYYNSPLHF. In DNA form, the CDR3 reads TGTGCCTCCCAGGGGTACTATAATTCACCCCTCCACTTT.

V and J are TRBV10-3 and TRBJ2-1, with D possibly matching TRBD2 (6 bases). Trimming cost V 7 bases and J 2 bases, with 9 bases left between them. The germline V gene encodes CDR1 ENHRY and CDR2 SYGVKD. This CDR3 is built from 13 residues. CDR3 DNA sequence: TGTGCCATCACCGGGAGTCCCTACAATGAGCAGTTCTTC. This gives the protein CAITGSPYNEQFF.

This clone was seen once. V gene TRBV27 combines with J gene TRBJ1-1, with D uncertain. This CDR3 has 13 residues. Trimming removed 8 bases at V and 4 bases at J, with 14 bases between. Germline values: CDR1 MNHEY, CDR2 SMNVEV (reference sequence). CDR3 coding DNA: TGTGCCAGCCGGTGGGCTAGGAGCACTGAAGCTTTCTTT. Translating it yields CASRWARSTEAFF.

This clone appeared once. The CDR3 reads CASSLVGGEGYTF. CDR3 in DNA: TGCGCCAGCAGCTTGGTGGGAGGGGAAGGCTACACCTTC. The chain combines TRBV5-1 with TRBJ1-2; a weak D match, TRBD1 (5 bases). CDR1 SGHRS and CDR2 YFSETQ come from the germline V gene. The length of the CDR3 is 13 residues. Deletions cut 0 bases from V and 8 bases from J, with 11 bases between.

The chain is built from TRBV9 and TRBJ1-3; D unclear. Germline V gives CDR1 SGDLS, CDR2 YYNGEE. With 0 bases removed from V and 4 bases from J, the gap between germline ends came to 5 bases. The CDR3 contains 13 residues. The CDR3 sequence: CASSVGVGNTIYF. The CDR3 nucleotides are TGTGCCAGCAGCGTAGGAGTCGGAAACACCATATATTTT.

The chain combines TRBV19 with TRBJ1-2; the D gene is possibly TRBD1 (5 bases). The CDR3 totals 16 residues. Trimming cost V 6 bases and J 5 bases, with 22 bases left between them. Germline V gene lookup returns CDR1 LNHDA and CDR2 SQIVND (reference sequence). The CDR3 here is CASSPVSRGVGYGYTF. The CDR3 DNA is TGTGCCAGTAGCCCCGTTTCACGGGGCGTAGGTTATGGCTACACCTTC.

This rearrangement joins TRBV30 to TRBJ2-3; TRBD1 is a possible D gene (5 bases). V lost 3 bases and J 1 base, leaving 11 bases between the germline ends. This CDR3 is 14 amino acids long. CDR1 is GTSNPN and CDR2 is SVGIG in the germline V gene (reference sequence). The DNA for the CDR3 is TGTGCCTGGAGACCAGGGCGCGGCACAGATACGCAGTATTTT. Translated, it gives CAWRPGRGTDTQYF. Variable domain in full (rest from reference TRBV30 and TRBJ2-3): SQTIHQWPATLVQPVGSPLSLECTVEGTSNPNLYWYRQAAGRGLQLLFYSVGIGQISSEVPQNLSASRPQDRQFILSSKKLLLSDSGFYLCAWRPGRGTDTQYFGPGTRLTVL.

J is TRBJ2-2 and V is TRBV5-6, with 9 bases matching TRBD2. Germline CDR1 reads SGHDT; CDR2 reads YYEEEE. The CDR3 extends over 16 amino acids. V trimming: 4 bases; J trimming: 4 bases; junction bases outside the gene matches: 8. In nucleotides, the CDR3 is TGTGCCAGCAGCCAAGAACTAGCGGGTTTCACCGGGGAGCTGTTTTTT. Amino acids: CASSQELAGFTGELFF.

The chain couples TRBV7-3 to TRBJ2-6; unclear D gene. Germline V gene data show CDR1 as SGHTA and CDR2 as FQGTGA. The CDR3 has 13 residues. The V end was cut by 5 bases, the J end by 2 bases, with 4 bases between. The CDR3 DNA is TGTGCCAGCAGCCCGGCTGGGGCCAACGTCCTGACTTTC. It codes for CASSPAGANVLTF.

This clone has only a few counts. The CDR3: CAWSWQGNQPQHF. DNA for the CDR3: TGTGCCTGGAGTTGGCAGGGCAATCAGCCCCAGCATTTT. J is TRBJ1-5 and V is TRBV30; D is ambiguous. The CDR3 sequence is 13 residues long. Germline V lookup: CDR1 GTSNPN, CDR2 SVGIG (reference sequence). Trimming cost V 2 bases and J 2 bases, with 7 bases left between them.

A few counts support this clone. This chain uses TRBV9 with TRBJ2-1, with D perhaps assigned TRBD1 or TRBD2 (6 bases each). The V gene's germline CDR1 is SGDLS and CDR2 YYNGEE. CDR3 size: 15 residues. The V end lost 4 bases, the J end lost 9 bases, and 20 bases lay between the germline ends. In DNA, the CDR3 is TGTGCCAGCAGCCCGACGGGGGCGTCCTTGTCTGAGCAGTTCTTC. Its protein product is CASSPTGASLSEQFF.

V and J are TRBV12-3 or TRBV12-4 and TRBJ2-1; maybe TRBD2 (6 bases). The CDR3 contains 13 residues. V lost 11 bases and J 7 bases, leaving 18 bases between the germline ends. CDR3 sequence (DNA): TGTGCCGTCTCTGGGGGACTGGGGAATGAGCAGTTCTTC. Encoded protein: CAVSGGLGNEQFF.

V gene TRBV24-1 combines with J gene TRBJ2-3; TRBD1 agrees at 8 bases. CDR1 KGHDR and CDR2 SFDVKD come from the germline V gene. This CDR3 contains 17 residues. Trimming took 3 bases from V and 0 from J; bases not matched to a gene: 7. The CDR3 is CATSDLWTGMSTDTQYF. The DNA for the CDR3 is TGTGCCACCAGTGATCTCTGGACAGGGATGAGCACAGATACGCAGTATTTT.

A single count supports this clone. The chain joins TRBV28 to TRBJ1-5; D call uncertain. Germline V gene data show CDR1 as MDHEN and CDR2 as SYDVKM. The V and J ends lost 3 bases and 5 bases respectively, with 2 bases between them. The CDR3 length is 11 residues. The CDR3 reads CASSFDQPQHF. The CDR3 DNA reads as TGTGCCAGCAGTTTTGATCAGCCCCAGCATTTT.

This chain connects TRBV27 to TRBJ2-1; no firm D call. The CDR3 totals 11 residues. The germline V and J ends were trimmed by 8 bases and 3 bases, with 5 bases remaining between them. Germline assignment: CDR1 MNHEY and CDR2 SMNVEV (reference sequence). In DNA form, the CDR3 reads TGTGCCAGCTCCGACTACAATGAGCAGTTCTTC. Translation: CASSDYNEQFF.

V usage is TRBV19 and J usage is TRBJ1-5; D is perhaps TRBD1 (5 bases). Per the germline V gene, CDR1 is LNHDA and CDR2 is SQIVND (reference sequence). Trimming shortened V by 7 bases and J by 7 bases, and 14 bases separated the two germline ends. The CDR3 is made up of 13 amino acids. The CDR3 loop reads CASTPQGAQPQHF. The DNA for the CDR3 is TGTGCCAGTACCCCCCAGGGTGCCCAGCCCCAGCATTTT.

A few counts support this clone. This chain joins TRBV7-2 and TRBJ1-2; TRBD1 might be the D (6 bases). With 5 bases removed from V and 8 bases from J, the gap between germline ends came to 9 bases. Germline CDR1 reads SGHTA; CDR2 reads FQGNSA. The CDR3 spans 11 residues. The CDR3 spells CASSPGDGYTF. CDR3 DNA sequence: TGTGCCAGCAGCCCAGGGGACGGCTACACCTTC.

The V and J genes are TRBV29-1 and TRBJ1-1; D is uncertain. V lost 6 bases, J lost 8 bases, and 13 bases lay in between. The CDR3 is 11 amino acids. Germline V gene data show CDR1 as SQVTM and CDR2 as ANQGSEA. CDR3 sequence (DNA): TGCAGCGTGGTGGCGGTCTGGGAAGCTTTCTTT. It translates to CSVVAVWEAFF.

The chain uses TRBV30 and TRBJ2-7; D may be TRBD2 (6 bases). This CDR3 is built from 13 residues. CDR1 is GTSNPN, CDR2 SVGIG, per germline (reference sequence). Trimming removed 0 bases at V and 8 bases at J, with 14 bases between. CDR3 DNA sequence: TGTGCCTGGAGTGTACTAGCCGGTACGAAGCAGTACTTC. It yields the protein CAWSVLAGTKQYF.

In DNA, the CDR3 is TGTGCCAGCAGGCGCGACAGGTGGAACACCGGGGAGCTGTTTTTT. This sequence encodes CASRRDRWNTGELFF. The rearrangement joins TRBV27 to TRBJ2-2, with D maybe TRBD1 (6 bases). The CDR3 loop spans 15 amino acids. The ends were cut back, 6 bases at V and 1 base at J, with 12 bases in the middle. The V gene's germline CDR1 is MNHEY and CDR2 SMNVEV (reference sequence).

The chain employs TRBV6-5 and TRBJ2-2; tentatively, D is TRBD1 (6 bases). V lost 7 bases to trimming and J lost 12 bases, with 21 bases between them. The CDR3 contains 14 residues. Germline lookup yields CDR1 MNHEY and CDR2 SVGAGI. The CDR3 protein is CASTPKGQPEKLFF. The CDR3 bases are TGTGCCAGCACCCCCAAGGGACAACCTGAAAAGCTGTTTTTT.

The rearrangement links TRBV19 to TRBJ2-5, with 10 positions matching TRBD2. With 8 bases clipped from V and 2 bases from J, the junction kept 11 bases outside the gene matches. The CDR3 runs to 16 residues. CDR1 is LNHDA, CDR2 SQIVND, per germline (reference sequence). The CDR3 here is CASGLAGELRQETQYF. CDR3 in DNA: TGTGCCAGTGGGCTAGCGGGAGAGTTACGTCAAGAGACCCAGTACTTC.

Here the CDR3 reads CASTLTDTQYF. Here the CDR3 DNA reads TGTGCCAGCACCCTCACAGATACGCAGTATTTT. The chain joins TRBV28 to TRBJ2-3; D not certain. Germline CDR1 is MDHEN and CDR2 is SYDVKM. Trimming removed 7 bases at V and 2 bases at J, with 4 bases between. This CDR3 contains 11 residues.

The count of this clone is one. V usage is TRBV7-2 and J usage is TRBJ1-4; D perhaps matches TRBD1 (6 bases). CDR1 is SGHTA, CDR2 FQGNSA, per germline. Trimming removed 6 bases from V and 2 bases from J, with 16 bases in between. This CDR3 is 16 amino acids long. CDR3 residues: CASRTQGGATNEKLFF. For the CDR3, the DNA is TGTGCCAGCAGAACACAGGGCGGGGCGACTAATGAAAAACTGTTTTTT.